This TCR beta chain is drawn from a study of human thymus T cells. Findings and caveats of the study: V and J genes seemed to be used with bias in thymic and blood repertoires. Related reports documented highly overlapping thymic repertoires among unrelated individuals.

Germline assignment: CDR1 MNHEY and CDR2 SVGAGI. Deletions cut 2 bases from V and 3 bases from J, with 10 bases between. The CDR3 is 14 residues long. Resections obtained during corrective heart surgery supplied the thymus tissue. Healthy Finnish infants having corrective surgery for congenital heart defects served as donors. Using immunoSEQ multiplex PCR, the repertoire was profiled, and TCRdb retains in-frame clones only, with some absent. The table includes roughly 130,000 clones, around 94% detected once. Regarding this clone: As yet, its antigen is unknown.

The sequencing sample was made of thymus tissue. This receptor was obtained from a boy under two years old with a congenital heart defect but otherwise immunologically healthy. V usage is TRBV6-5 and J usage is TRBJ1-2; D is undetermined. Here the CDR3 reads CASSYALEYYGYTF. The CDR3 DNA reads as TGTGCCAGCAGTTACGCCTTGGAGTACTATGGCTACACCTTC.